This T cell receptor beta chain was retrieved from a study of T cell responses to AZD1222 COVID-19 vaccine. Sequencing used immunoSEQ multiplex PCR; TCRdb keeps in-frame clones, though not all of them. The table has about 120,000 clones, roughly 86% seen once. Trimming took 3 bases from V and 2 from J, leaving 8 bases between them. The CDR3 is 13 amino acids. The germline CDR1 and CDR2 sequences are SEHNR and FQNEAQ (reference sequence). The TCR sequence derives from an adult in good health. The sequencing used peripheral blood, collected on day 0 of AZD1222 vaccination. The chain uses TRBV7-9 and TRBJ2-7, with D maybe TRBD2 (5 bases). DNA of the CDR3: TGTGCCAGCAGCTTGAGAGGGCCCTACGAGCAGTACTTC. This translates into CASSLRGPYEQYF.